These T cell receptor beta chains were read from a single sample in a study of long-term antiretroviral therapy in people with HIV. Only in-frame clones appear in the TCRdb table, and some are missing; sequencing was by immunoSEQ multiplex PCR. The data contain 20,000 to 25,000 clones, 80% to 85% of them singletons. The sequencing used unsorted PBMCs, collected 1.2 years after starting antiretroviral therapy. Source of these receptors: a woman aged 40 to 49 with HIV. Both conserved end residues are part of each CDR3. D genes are given only for firm matches. Rows give clone size only sometimes, using once, few, many, or a class for an expanded clone.

V gene	J gene	clone size	D gene	CDR3 DNA	CDR3 protein
TRBV9	TRBJ1-1	NA	NA	TGTGCCAGCAGCGTAGAAGAAGCTTTCTTT	CASSVEEAFF
TRBV4-1	TRBJ2-7	NA	NA	TGCGCCAGCAGCCAAGAGGGCCCTCGGGACGAGCAGTACTTC	CASSQEGPRDEQYF
TRBV7-2	TRBJ2-7	NA	TRBD2	TGTGCCAGCAGCCCGGGACTAGCGGACTACTTGGAGCAGTACTTC	CASSPGLADYLEQYF
TRBV2	TRBJ2-2	NA	NA	TGTGCCAGCAGTGAAGCGCGAGTCGGGGAGCTGTTTTTT	CASSEARVGELFF
TRBV6-5	TRBJ2-7	few	TRBD2	TGTGCCAGCAGTTACTCGATTAGCGGGAGGGCCTACGAGCAGTACTTC	CASSYSISGRAYEQYF
TRBV5-6	TRBJ2-1	few	NA	TGTGCCAGCACTCCTGGACTCGAGCCGTACAATGAGCAGTTCTTC	CASTPGLEPYNEQFF
TRBV7-9	TRBJ2-5	NA	NA	TGTGCCAGCAGCTTATCAGGGATACAAGAGACCCAGTACTTC	CASSLSGIQETQYF
TRBV15	TRBJ2-3	once	NA	TGTGCCACCAGCAGTTTGAAAACAGATACGCAGTATTTT	CATSSLKTDTQYF
TRBV2	TRBJ2-2	NA	NA	TGTGCCAGCAGTGAACAGGGCGGTACCGGGGAGCTGTTTTTT	CASSEQGGTGELFF
TRBV7-9	TRBJ2-7	NA	TRBD1	TGTGCCAGCAGCCCGGGACAGACCACTACCTACGAGCAGTACTTC	CASSPGQTTTYEQYF
TRBV14	TRBJ1-1	NA	NA	TGTGCCAGCAGCCAAGATATGATAGGTCAAGCTTTCTTT	CASSQDMIGQAFF
TRBV5-6	TRBJ1-2	NA	NA	TGTGCCAGCAGCCCATGGACGGGGCGGATCTATGGCTACACCTTC	CASSPWTGRIYGYTF
TRBV7-8	TRBJ1-3	NA	NA	TGTGCCAGCAGCTTGGTTGGGAGCTCTGGAAACACCATATATTTT	CASSLVGSSGNTIYF
TRBV5-1	TRBJ2-7	few	TRBD1	TGCGCCAGCAGCTGGGCAACCGGGACAGGGAATTACGAGCAGTACTTC	CASSWATGTGNYEQYF
TRBV5-1	TRBJ2-5	once	NA	TGCGCCAGCAGCTCGACCCTGAAAGAGACCCAGTACTTC	CASSSTLKETQYF
TRBV28	TRBJ1-5	NA	TRBD1	TGTGCCAGCAGTTTACCCGGGACAGGCTTTTCGTGGAGCAATCAGCCCCAGCATTTT	CASSLPGTGFSWSNQPQHF